Reported below is one TCR beta chain. The antigen is not known. This sample was taken from a study of cytomegalovirus exposure and HLA in healthy donors. Study as a whole: Researchers previously reported finding 90 million to 120 million unique TCR beta sequences from around 200 million T cells.

Trimming shortened V by 3 bases and J by 3 bases, and 12 bases separated the two germline ends. Germline CDR1 KGHSH, CDR2 LQKENI. This CDR3 spans 15 amino acids. 60 Vbeta and 13 Jbeta primers were used in PCR. This table comes from immunoSEQ multiplex PCR, and its TCRdb copy is limited to in-frame clones, with some not included. Here the sample spans 150,000 to 200,000 clones, around 78% being singletons. General observations from the study: The authors later found TCR association rates varying by HLA locus, with DRB1 most and HLA-C fewest. In an earlier analysis, in approximately 630 donors, most V segments appeared productive either ~87% or ~30% of the time.

The chain links TRBV18 to TRBJ1-5, with D unclear. This sequence was found in a woman in her 40s in good health and CMV-seronegative. Sequences were obtained from PBMCs. CDR3 sequence: CASSPWAQPNQPQHF. The CDR3 DNA sequence: TGTGCCAGCTCACCGTGGGCGCAGCCCAATCAGCCCCAGCATTTT. The full variable domain, rest sourced from reference TRBV18 and TRBJ1-5, is NAGVMQNPRHLVRRRGQEARLRCSPMKGHSHVYWYRQLPEEGLKFMVYLQKENIIDESGMPKERFSAEFPKEGPSILRIQQVVRGDSAAYFCASSPWAQPNQPQHFGDGTRLSIL.